Described below is a single T cell receptor (beta chain) sequence and its context. PCR primers comprised 60 Vbeta and 13 Jbeta primers. TCRdb keeps only in-frame clones here, not all; method: immunoSEQ multiplex PCR. The sample yields 190,000 or so clones, roughly 80% seen once. These data are taken from a study of cytomegalovirus exposure and HLA in healthy donors. Study in general: In an early release, HLA-typed donors contributed approximately 80 million unique TCR sequences.

V was clipped by 5 bases and J by 1 base, with 15 bases between them. CDR1 and CDR2 (germline): SGHTA, FQGNSA. CDR3 length: 15 residues. Sequenced sample: PBMCs. The V and J genes are TRBV7-2 and TRBJ2-7, with D maybe TRBD2 (5 bases). The TCR was taken from a woman between 50 and 59 years old in good health and CMV-seropositive. The CDR3 spells CASSLLGGYSYEQYF. In DNA, the CDR3 is TGTGCCAGCAGCCTCCTTGGAGGCTATTCCTACGAGCAGTACTTC.